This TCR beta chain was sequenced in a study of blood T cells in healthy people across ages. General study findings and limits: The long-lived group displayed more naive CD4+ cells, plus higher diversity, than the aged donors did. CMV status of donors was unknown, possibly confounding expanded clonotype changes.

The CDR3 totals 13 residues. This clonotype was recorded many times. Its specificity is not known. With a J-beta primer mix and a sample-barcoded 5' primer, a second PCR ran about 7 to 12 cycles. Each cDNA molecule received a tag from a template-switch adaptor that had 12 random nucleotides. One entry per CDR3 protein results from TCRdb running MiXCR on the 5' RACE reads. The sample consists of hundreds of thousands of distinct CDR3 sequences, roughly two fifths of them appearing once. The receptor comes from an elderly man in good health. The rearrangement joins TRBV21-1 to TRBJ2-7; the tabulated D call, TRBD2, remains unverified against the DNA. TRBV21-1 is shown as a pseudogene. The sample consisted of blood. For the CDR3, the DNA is TGTGCCAGCAGAGCAGGGAATAGGAACGAGCAGTACTTC. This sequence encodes CASRAGNRNEQYF.